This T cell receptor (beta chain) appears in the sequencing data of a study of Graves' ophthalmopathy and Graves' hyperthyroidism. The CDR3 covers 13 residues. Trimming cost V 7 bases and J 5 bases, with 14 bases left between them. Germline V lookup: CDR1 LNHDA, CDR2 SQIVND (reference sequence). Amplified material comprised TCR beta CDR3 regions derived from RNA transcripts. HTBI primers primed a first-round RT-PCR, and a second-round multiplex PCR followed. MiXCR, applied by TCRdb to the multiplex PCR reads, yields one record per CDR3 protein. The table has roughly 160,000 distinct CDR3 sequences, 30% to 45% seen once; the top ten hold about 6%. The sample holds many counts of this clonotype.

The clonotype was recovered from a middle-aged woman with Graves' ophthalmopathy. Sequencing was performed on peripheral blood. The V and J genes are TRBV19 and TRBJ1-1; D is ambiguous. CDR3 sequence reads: CASKGVAGTEAFF. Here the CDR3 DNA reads TGTGCCAGTAAAGGAGTGGCGGGTACTGAAGCTTTCTTT.